The 13 T cell receptor beta chains reported below all come from one sample, sequenced in a study of T cells after yellow fever vaccination. TCRdb fed the 5' RACE reads into MiXCR, producing one record per CDR3 protein. Here the sample spans 90,000 to 130,000 distinct CDR3 sequences, approximately 8.4% being singletons. The material sequenced was CD8+ T cells sorted from PBMCs, taken 45 days after the yellow fever booster vaccination. These receptor sequences come from a man younger than 45 who received the YFV17D yellow fever vaccine.

At least ten counts were recorded for this clonotype. The chain combines TRBV6-5 with TRBJ2-1, with 13 bases that match TRBD2. The CDR3 runs to 15 residues. From germline, CDR1 is MNHEY and CDR2 SVGAGI. Trimming cost V 2 bases and J 9 bases; bases outside gene matches: 4. CDR3 loop: CASSYTSGRASEQFF. The CDR3 bases are TGTGCCAGCAGTTACACTAGCGGGAGGGCCTCTGAGCAGTTCTTC.

This clonotype was detected only a few times. The chain has TRBV11-2 and TRBJ2-5, with 10 nucleotides matching TRBD1. The CDR3 consists of 16 residues. The V gene's germline CDR1 is SGHAT and CDR2 FQNNGV. The trim removed 3 bases at V and 4 bases at J, leaving 8 bases unmatched. CDR3 residues: CASSFTDRGMGETQYF. CDR3 in DNA: TGTGCCAGCAGCTTTACGGACAGGGGGATGGGAGAGACCCAGTACTTC.

This clonotype was detected ten times or more. The chain links TRBV7-6 to TRBJ1-4, with TRBD1 matching over 7 bases. There are 14 residues in the CDR3. V trimming: 5 bases; J trimming: 5 bases; junction bases outside the gene matches: 5. In germline, CDR1 is SGHVS, CDR2 FNYEAQ. CDR3 in amino acids: CASSGTVGNEKLFF. The DNA for the CDR3 is TGTGCCAGCAGCGGGACAGTAGGAAATGAAAAACTGTTTTTT.

The chain joins TRBV27 to TRBJ1-2; unclear D gene. Germline V gene data show CDR1 as MNHEY and CDR2 as SMNVEV (reference sequence). The CDR3 consists of 15 residues. V lost 2 bases and J lost 7, with 17 bases in between. In nucleotides, the CDR3 is TGTGCCAGCAGTTTAAAGGACGGGCCGCTTGGTGGCTACACCTTC. Protein sequence: CASSLKDGPLGGYTF.

As concerns this clonotype: A much larger clone differs by one base, so this may be a read error. The chain has TRBV2 and TRBJ2-7; D remains ambiguous. V lost 6 bases and J lost 3, with 9 bases in between. This CDR3 spans 12 amino acids. Germline lookup yields CDR1 SNHLY and CDR2 FYNNEI. The CDR3 region is CASRDGYYEQYF. The DNA of the CDR3 is TGTGCCAGCAGGGACGGATACTACGAGCAGTACTTC.

This clonotype was observed a few times. The chain joins TRBV7-9 to TRBJ2-7; 8 nucleotides line up with TRBD2. The CDR3 is 13 amino acids. Per the germline V gene, CDR1 is SEHNR and CDR2 is FQNEAQ (reference sequence). With V trimmed by 5 bases and J by 6 bases, 6 bases remained unmatched. CDR3 nucleotide sequence: TGTGCCAGCAGCCCAGCCGGGACTAGCGAGCAGTACTTC. Protein product: CASSPAGTSEQYF.

In its sample, this clonotype was seen a few times. The rearrangement joins TRBV5-1 to TRBJ2-5; D not certain. The CDR3 sequence is 14 residues long. CDR1 is SGHRS, CDR2 YFSETQ, per germline. With 4 bases removed from V and 3 bases from J, the gap between germline ends came to 13 bases. The CDR3 region is CASSPPHQEETQYF. In nucleotides, the CDR3 is TGCGCCAGCAGCCCCCCGCACCAGGAAGAGACCCAGTACTTC.

This clonotype was seen at least ten times. The genes are TRBV3-1 and TRBJ2-7, with 9 bases lining up with TRBD2. Looked up from germline, CDR1 is LGHDT and CDR2 is YNNKEL (reference sequence). The CDR3 covers 15 residues. V gave up 2 bases and J gave up 4 bases; unmatched junction bases: 6. CDR3 sequence reads: CASSQIAGDPYEQYF. CDR3 nucleotides: TGTGCCAGCAGCCAAATAGCGGGAGACCCTTACGAGCAGTACTTC.

The chain carries TRBV11-2 and TRBJ2-5; TRBD2 agrees at 11 bases. The CDR3 spans 17 residues. V shed 0 bases, J shed 5 bases, and the junction held 8 bases outside the gene matches. From germline, CDR1 is SGHAT and CDR2 FQNNGV. The CDR3 DNA is TGTGCCAGCAGCTTAGAATTAGCGGGAGGGATCGATGAGACCCAGTACTTC. Protein: CASSLELAGGIDETQYF.

V gene TRBV5-1 combines with J gene TRBJ2-1, with 8 bases matching TRBD2. CDR1 SGHRS and CDR2 YFSETQ come from the germline V gene. After removal of 6 bases from V and 0 bases from J, the junction contained 5 bases not matched to a gene. The CDR3 runs to 15 residues. CDR3 sequence: CASNPSGSSYNEQFF. The DNA for the CDR3 is TGCGCCAGCAATCCAAGCGGGAGCTCCTACAATGAGCAGTTCTTC.

This clonotype was seen repeatedly, ten times or more. The CDR3 DNA follows: TGCAGCGTTGAGGCCGGACGGTACGAGCAGTACTTC. It encodes CSVEAGRYEQYF. The chain couples TRBV29-1 to TRBJ2-7; no definite D call. V shed 3 bases and J shed 4 bases, with 10 bases lying between them. CDR1 SQVTM and CDR2 ANQGSEA come from the germline V gene. This CDR3 has 12 amino acids.

In its sample, this clonotype was seen many times. J is TRBJ1-3 and V is TRBV7-8; D ambiguous. There are 15 residues in the CDR3. Germline V lookup: CDR1 SGHVS, CDR2 FQNEAQ. V was trimmed by 9 bases and J by 0 bases, leaving 15 bases between them. DNA of the CDR3: TGTGCCAGTATCCCCACTAGAAGCTCTGGAAACACCATATATTTT. Protein sequence: CASIPTRSSGNTIYF. The complete variable domain, with remaining parts taken from reference TRBV7-8 and TRBJ1-3, reads GAGVSQSPRYKVAKRGQDVALRCDPISGHVSLFWYQQALGQGPEFLTYFQNEAQLDKSGLPSDRFFAERPEGSVSTLKIQRTQQEDSAVYLCASIPTRSSGNTIYFGEGSWLTVV.

There are many counts of this clonotype. The genes are TRBV7-2 and TRBJ2-5; maybe TRBD1 (6 bases). The CDR3 length is 17 residues. Germline CDR1 reads SGHTA; CDR2 reads FQGNSA. The V and J ends lost 2 bases and 5 bases respectively, with 21 bases between them. This CDR3 reads CASSLRLRQGPLETQYF. CDR3 DNA sequence: TGTGCCAGCAGCTTAAGGCTTCGGCAGGGGCCACTGGAGACCCAGTACTTC.